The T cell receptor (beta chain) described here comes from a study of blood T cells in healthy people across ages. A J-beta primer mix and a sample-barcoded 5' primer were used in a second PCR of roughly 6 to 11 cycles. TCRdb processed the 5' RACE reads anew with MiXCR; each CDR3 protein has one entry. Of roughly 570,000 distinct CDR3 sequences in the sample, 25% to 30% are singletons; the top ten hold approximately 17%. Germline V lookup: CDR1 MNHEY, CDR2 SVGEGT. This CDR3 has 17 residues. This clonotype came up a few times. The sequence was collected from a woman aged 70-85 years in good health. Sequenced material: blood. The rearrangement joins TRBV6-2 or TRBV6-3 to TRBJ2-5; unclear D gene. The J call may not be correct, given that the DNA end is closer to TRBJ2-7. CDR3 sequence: CASSYLPRTGNHYEQYF. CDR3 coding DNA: TGTGCCAGCAGTTACTTACCAAGGACCGGTAATCACTACGAGCAGTACTTC.